This T cell receptor beta chain stems from a study of blood T cells in healthy people across ages. Study conclusions and caveats: The study lacked donor CMV status, which possibly confounded expanded clonotype changes.

CDR3 size: 15 residues. CDR1 is SQVTM and CDR2 is ANQGSEA in the germline V gene. The sample holds many counts of this clonotype. Its antigen is currently unknown. Possible read error: a much larger clone is one base away. A J-beta primer mix and a sample-barcoded 5' primer were used in a second PCR of about 6 to 12 cycles. Via MiXCR, TCRdb re-called the 5' RACE reads, giving one row per CDR3 protein. The data contain approximately 690,000 distinct CDR3 sequences, around 41% of them singletons. This sequence originates from a man older than 75 in good health. The sequencing sample was made of blood. This chain links TRBV29-1 with TRBJ2-1; the match to TRBD2 covers 8 bases. The J call may be wrong; the DNA end is better matched by TRBJ2-7. The CDR3: CSAVAGTSSYNEQYF. In DNA, the CDR3 is TGCAGCGCTGTAGCGGGAACGAGCTCCTACAATGAGCAGTACTTC.